This entry describes one T cell receptor (beta chain). V was cut by 3 bases and J by 1 base, with 12 bases left in between. CDR1 and CDR2 (germline): LGHNA, YNFKEQ. CDR3 length: 15 amino acids. Some clones are missing from TCRdb's copy, which holds only in-frame ones; the method was immunoSEQ multiplex PCR. This sample has 80,000 or so clones; 90% to 95% occur once, and the top ten carry 2% to 3%. The sample comes from a study of T cell changes during pregnancy in multiple sclerosis. This chain links TRBV4-2 with TRBJ1-1; D is ambiguous. The receptor comes from a female donor with multiple sclerosis, enrolled in a pregnancy study. Sequenced here: peripheral blood, sampled before pregnancy. The CDR3 region is CASSQNQASNTEAFF. The CDR3 coding sequence is TGTGCCAGCAGCCAGAATCAGGCGTCGAACACTGAAGCTTTCTTT.